The 31 T cell receptor beta chains given below trace back to one sample, sequenced in a study of early T cells in non-severe SARS-CoV-2 infection. TCRdb re-derived calls from the 5' RACE reads in MiXCR, one entry per CDR3 protein. The profile shows around 80,000 distinct CDR3 sequences, roughly 13% of them singletons. Material: whole blood. The receptors come from an adult who was a healthcare worker with PCR-confirmed SARS-CoV-2 infection or an uninfected control (not recorded which).

For this clonotype: A much larger clone differs by one base, so this may be a read error. The V call is TRBV27, the J call TRBJ1-5, with D hard to call. CDR1 MNHEY and CDR2 SMNVEV come from the germline V gene (reference sequence). Trimming removed 6 bases from V and 5 bases from J, with 14 bases in between. The CDR3 spans 14 residues. For the CDR3, the DNA is TGTGCCAGCAGAAGTGGACTGTCGGATCAGCCCCAGCATTTT. Translating it yields CASRSGLSDQPQHF.

In its sample, this clonotype was seen a few times. The V and J genes are TRBV7-3 and TRBJ1-1; D may be TRBD1 (5 bases). This CDR3 has 15 amino acids. The V gene lost 3 bases and the J gene lost 4 bases, with 15 bases spanning the gap. Germline V gene data show CDR1 as SGHTA and CDR2 as FQGTGA. The CDR3 DNA sequence: TGTGCCAGCAGCTTGACCCCGCTGGGGGGCACTGAAGCTTTCTTT. Protein product: CASSLTPLGGTEAFF. Looking up the rest from reference TRBV7-3 and TRBJ1-1 gives the full variable domain: GAGVSQTPSNKVTEKGKYVELRCDPISGHTALYWYRQSLGQGPEFLIYFQGTGAADDSGLPNDRFFAVRPEGSVSTLKIQRTERGDSAVYLCASSLTPLGGTEAFFGQGTRLTVV.

The chain links TRBV9 to TRBJ2-2, with D possibly called TRBD1 or TRBD2 (5 bases each). Germline V gene data show CDR1 as SGDLS and CDR2 as YYNGEE. There are 16 residues in the CDR3. The V end lost 0 bases, the J end lost 0 bases, and 9 bases lay between the germline ends. The CDR3: CASSVEEGPNTGELFF. CDR3 nucleotides: TGTGCCAGCAGCGTAGAAGAGGGGCCGAACACCGGGGAGCTGTTTTTT.

There are a few counts of this clonotype. The chain links TRBV7-2 to TRBJ2-5, with a tentative D call TRBD1 (6 bases). V was trimmed by 5 bases and J by 2 bases, leaving 18 bases between them. Germline V gives CDR1 SGHTA, CDR2 FQGNSA. There are 16 residues in the CDR3. The CDR3: CASSLVVGDTQETQYF. The CDR3 DNA follows: TGTGCCAGCAGCCTAGTCGTTGGGGACACACAAGAGACCCAGTACTTC.

Only a few counts were recorded for this clonotype. V is TRBV30 and J is TRBJ1-2, with D uncertain. This CDR3 comprises 12 residues. Trimming removed 0 bases at V and 6 bases at J, with 8 bases between. The germline V gene has CDR1 GTSNPN and CDR2 SVGIG (reference sequence). The DNA for the CDR3 is TGTGCCTGGAGTGTAAACGGAGATGGCTACACCTTC. Translated: CAWSVNGDGYTF.

This clonotype appeared a few times. This rearrangement joins TRBV2 to TRBJ2-3; D call uncertain. Germline V lookup: CDR1 SNHLY, CDR2 FYNNEI. The germline V and J ends were trimmed by 5 bases and 2 bases, with 14 bases remaining between them. This CDR3 has 15 residues. This CDR3 is CASSRAEAITDTQYF. In DNA, the CDR3 is TGTGCCAGCAGTCGGGCAGAGGCTATCACAGATACGCAGTATTTT.

The CDR3 sequence is CSVGPPRNMNTEAFF. The CDR3 coding sequence is TGCAGCGTGGGACCTCCGAGGAACATGAACACTGAAGCTTTCTTT. The rearrangement uses TRBV29-1 and TRBJ1-1; tentatively, D is TRBD1 (5 bases). This CDR3 is 15 amino acids long. V shed 6 bases and J shed 0 bases, with 17 bases lying between them. Germline CDR1 is SQVTM and CDR2 is ANQGSEA.

Concerning this clonotype itself: The junction differs from germline at one of its ends, possibly a read error. The J gene is TRBJ2-3, the V gene TRBV20-1; D remains unclear. CDR1 and CDR2 from the germline V gene are DFQATT and SNEGSKA (reference sequence). The CDR3 extends over 15 amino acids. This CDR3 is CSPPVDRRSTETQYF. CDR3 bases: TGCAGTCCTCCCGTAGACCGACGGAGCACAGAAACGCAGTATTTT.

This clonotype was found a few times. The rearrangement links TRBV30 to TRBJ2-7; 7 bases align to TRBD2. Germline CDR1 reads GTSNPN; CDR2 reads SVGIG (reference sequence). The CDR3 runs 14 residues. J gave up 7 bases and V 2 bases, and 11 bases lay outside the gene matches. CDR3 sequence reads: CAWSWGGVSWEQYF. DNA of the CDR3: TGTGCCTGGAGTTGGGGGGGAGTGTCCTGGGAGCAGTACTTC. The entire variable domain, with the rest obtained from reference TRBV30 and TRBJ2-7, is as follows: SQTIHQWPATLVQPVGSPLSLECTVEGTSNPNLYWYRQAAGRGLQLLFYSVGIGQISSEVPQNLSASRPQDRQFILSSKKLLLSDSGFYLCAWSWGGVSWEQYFGPGTRLTVT.

This clonotype was observed a few times. This sequence joins TRBV5-6 and TRBJ1-1; perhaps TRBD1 as D (6 bases). The CDR3 extends over 13 amino acids. CDR1 is SGHDT, CDR2 YYEEEE, per germline. The germline V and J ends were trimmed by 10 bases and 3 bases, with 16 bases remaining between them. CDR3 in amino acids: CAGRRGADTEAFF. In DNA form, the CDR3 reads TGTGCCGGACGACGGGGGGCGGACACTGAAGCTTTCTTT.

This clonotype has ten or more counts. The gene calls are TRBV5-1 and TRBJ2-3, with 7 positions matching TRBD1. The CDR3 loop spans 15 amino acids. Germline V lookup: CDR1 SGHRS, CDR2 YFSETQ. V lost 2 bases to trimming and J lost 2 bases; unmatched junction nucleotides: 5. The CDR3 DNA reads as TGCGCCAGCAGCTTTGGGACAGTCAACACAGATACGCAGTATTTT. Residues: CASSFGTVNTDTQYF.

The sample holds many counts of this clonotype. The J gene is TRBJ1-2, the V gene TRBV4-1, with D perhaps matching TRBD1 (5 bases). Trimming took 4 bases from V and 4 from J, leaving 16 bases between them. The CDR3 is 15 amino acids. Germline V gene data show CDR1 as MGHRA and CDR2 as YSYEKL. The CDR3: CASSPGPQGLYGYTF. In DNA form, the CDR3 reads TGCGCCAGCAGCCCAGGGCCTCAGGGTCTCTATGGCTACACCTTC.

This clonotype was detected ten times or more. The V gene is TRBV29-1, the J gene TRBJ1-5; a weak D match, TRBD1 (5 bases). The CDR3 is 15 residues long. V dropped 4 bases and J dropped 4 bases, with 17 bases sitting between them. Per the germline V gene, CDR1 is SQVTM and CDR2 is ANQGSEA. Written as DNA, the CDR3 is TGCAGCGTTGTTGTGGGGGGTAGAACAAATCAGCCCCAGCATTTT. Residues: CSVVVGGRTNQPQHF.

This clonotype appeared many times. The chain employs TRBV20-1 and TRBJ2-3, with 9 nucleotides matching TRBD2. CDR3 length: 17 amino acids. With V trimmed by 2 bases and J by 5 bases, 14 bases remained unmatched. Looked up from germline, CDR1 is DFQATT and CDR2 is SNEGSKA (reference sequence). This CDR3 reads CSARRLSGSKFGDTQYF. CDR3 DNA sequence: TGCAGTGCTAGACGTCTTAGCGGGAGCAAGTTTGGAGATACGCAGTATTTT.

This clonotype was recorded many times. The V gene is TRBV5-1, the J gene TRBJ2-5; 13 bases line up with TRBD2. Germline trimming cut 0 bases from V and 4 bases from J; bases unmatched to any gene: 9. The germline gives CDR1 SGHRS, CDR2 YFSETQ. The CDR3 is 18 amino acids. The CDR3 DNA sequence: TGCGCCAGCAGCTTGGTGGTCCGACTAGCGGGGGGCAGAGAGACCCAGTACTTC. Translation: CASSLVVRLAGGRETQYF. The full variable domain, rest sourced from reference TRBV5-1 and TRBJ2-5, is KAGVTQTPRYLIKTRGQQVTLSCSPISGHRSVSWYQQTPGQGLQFLFEYFSETQRNKGNFPGRFSGRQFSNSRSEMNVSTLELGDSALYLCASSLVVRLAGGRETQYFGPGTRLLVL.

This clonotype was counted at least ten times. At one end, the junction sequence differs from germline, possibly due to a read error. The J gene is TRBJ1-1, the V gene TRBV18; TRBD1 matches at 8 bases. The CDR3 loop spans 14 amino acids. Germline V gene lookup returns CDR1 KGHSH and CDR2 LQKENI. CDR3 DNA sequence: TGTGCCAGCTCAACACCCAGGGGGCCTACTGAAGCTTTCTTT. Translated, it gives CASSTPRGPTEAFF.

The chain has TRBV20-1 and TRBJ1-2; a weak D match, TRBD1 (6 bases). CDR3 size: 15 residues. CDR1 and CDR2 (germline): DFQATT, SNEGSKA (reference sequence). The germline V and J ends were trimmed by 6 bases and 3 bases, with 20 bases remaining between them. The CDR3: CSAPGAGGSYYGYTF. DNA for the CDR3: TGCAGTGCCCCGGGGGCCGGAGGCTCTTACTATGGCTACACCTTC.

This chain links TRBV5-1 with TRBJ1-1; D is unclear. This CDR3 comprises 14 residues. Germline V gene lookup returns CDR1 SGHRS and CDR2 YFSETQ. With 1 base removed from V and 0 bases from J, the gap between germline ends came to 7 bases. CDR3 nucleotide sequence: TGCGCCAGCAGCTTGACAGACCTGAACACTGAAGCTTTCTTT. This translates into CASSLTDLNTEAFF.

There are a few counts of this clonotype. The chain carries TRBV20-1 and TRBJ1-5; D is perhaps TRBD1 (5 bases). This CDR3 region has 14 residues. Germline loops: CDR1 DFQATT, CDR2 SNEGSKA (reference sequence). Trimming removed 4 bases at V and 2 bases at J, with 12 bases between. The CDR3 DNA reads TGCAGTGCTAACCCCGGGGGAGGCAATCAGCCCCAGCATTTT. Its translation is CSANPGGGNQPQHF.

The chain combines TRBV6-5 with TRBJ2-7; 7 bases are shared with TRBD2. With 0 bases clipped from V and 5 bases from J, the junction kept 10 bases outside the gene matches. CDR3 length: 16 amino acids. Germline values: CDR1 MNHEY, CDR2 SVGAGI. In DNA form, the CDR3 reads TGTGCCAGCAGTTACTCGAACCGGGGAGGGAACCACGAGCAGTACTTC. Its protein product is CASSYSNRGGNHEQYF.

This clonotype showed up just a few times. This chain uses TRBV29-1 with TRBJ2-2; D gene ambiguous. V was trimmed by 2 bases and J by 2 bases, leaving 6 bases between them. The CDR3 extends over 13 amino acids. CDR1 is SQVTM, CDR2 ANQGSEA, per germline. DNA for the CDR3: TGCAGCGTTGAATTGGTCAACACCGGGGAGCTGTTTTTT. Protein sequence: CSVELVNTGELFF.

There are a few counts of this clonotype. CDR3 DNA: TGTGCCAGCCGGGGCCCCACAGATACGCAGTATTTT. Its translation: CASRGPTDTQYF. The chain has TRBV12-3 or TRBV12-4 and TRBJ2-3; D is possibly TRBD1 or TRBD2 (5 bases each). The V gene lost 8 bases and the J gene lost 2 bases, with 8 bases spanning the gap. This CDR3 has 12 amino acids.

The chain carries TRBV6-5 and TRBJ2-5; D ambiguous. The CDR3 is made up of 14 amino acids. Germline CDR1 is MNHEY and CDR2 is SVGAGI. The ends were cut back, 2 bases at V and 2 bases at J, with 9 bases in the middle. In nucleotides, the CDR3 is TGTGCCAGCAGTTACGGACCTCTACAAGAGACCCAGTACTTC. Its protein product is CASSYGPLQETQYF.

The rearrangement uses TRBV12-3 or TRBV12-4 and TRBJ2-2; D not certain. The V gene lost 6 bases and the J gene lost 4 bases, with 12 bases spanning the gap. The length of the CDR3 is 14 residues. CDR3 loop: CASRVYQPTGELFF. CDR3 coding DNA: TGTGCCAGCAGGGTATATCAGCCCACCGGGGAGCTGTTTTTT.

This sequence joins TRBV5-1 and TRBJ2-5; no firm D call. CDR3 length equals 16 residues. Germline V CDR1 and CDR2: SGHRS, YFSETQ. V dropped 1 base and J dropped 4 bases, with 17 bases sitting between them. The CDR3 region has the DNA TGCGCCAGCAGCTTGACCGGCAGCCTGGCTGGAGAGACCCAGTACTTC. As protein: CASSLTGSLAGETQYF. Using reference TRBV5-1 and TRBJ2-5 for the parts outside the CDR3, the full variable domain is KAGVTQTPRYLIKTRGQQVTLSCSPISGHRSVSWYQQTPGQGLQFLFEYFSETQRNKGNFPGRFSGRQFSNSRSEMNVSTLELGDSALYLCASSLTGSLAGETQYFGPGTRLLVL.

This clonotype appeared a few times. The chain uses TRBV20-1 and TRBJ1-2; weak D call: TRBD1 (5 bases). Trimming took off 4 bases at V and 5 bases at J, with 14 bases between the two ends. CDR1 is DFQATT and CDR2 is SNEGSKA in the germline V gene (reference sequence). This CDR3 region has 13 residues. In DNA form, the CDR3 reads TGCAGTGCTACTACCGGGACGGCATATGGCTACACCTTC. The encoded protein is CSATTGTAYGYTF.

This clonotype showed up many times. The CDR3 sequence: CASSLWDSNTEAFF. The CDR3 nucleotides read TGCGCCAGCAGCTTATGGGACAGTAACACTGAAGCTTTCTTT. This chain connects TRBV5-1 to TRBJ1-1, with TRBD1 matching over 7 bases. V was clipped by 2 bases and J by 2 bases; unmatched bases: 3. The germline CDR1 and CDR2 sequences are SGHRS and YFSETQ. The CDR3 is made up of 14 amino acids.

As for this clonotype: A much larger clone lies a single base off, so this may be a read error. In DNA form, the CDR3 reads TGTGCCGGCAGCGAGGGCGGCGTCACTGAAGCTTTCTTT. Protein sequence: CAGSEGGVTEAFF. V is TRBV3-1 and J is TRBJ1-1; D is unresolved. Germline V gene sequence: CDR1 LGHDT, CDR2 YNNKEL (reference sequence). CDR3 length equals 13 residues.

The chain carries TRBV12-5 and TRBJ1-6; D not resolved. In germline, CDR1 is LGHNT, CDR2 FRNRAP. CDR3 length: 14 amino acids. With 6 bases removed from V and 7 bases from J, the gap between germline ends came to 13 bases. This CDR3 reads CASGERGPNSPLHF. CDR3 DNA sequence: TGTGCTAGTGGGGAACGCGGGCCCAATTCACCCCTCCACTTT.

This clonotype was seen many times. The chain employs TRBV5-1 and TRBJ2-1; 11 bases map to TRBD2. From germline, CDR1 is SGHRS and CDR2 YFSETQ. CDR3 length: 15 residues. The junction had 7 bases not matched to a gene; V was cut back by 3 bases and J by 8 bases. CDR3 protein: CASSSTSGSGYEQFF. The CDR3 DNA sequence: TGCGCCAGCAGCTCTACTAGCGGGAGCGGCTATGAGCAGTTCTTC.

This clonotype has at least ten counts. The rearrangement links TRBV7-2 to TRBJ2-7; D may match TRBD1 or TRBD2 (6 bases each). The ends were cut back, 1 base at V and 6 bases at J, with 16 bases in the middle. This CDR3 contains 15 residues. CDR1 and CDR2 (germline): SGHTA, FQGNSA. The CDR3 sequence: CASSLGDTGVAEQYF. The CDR3 DNA follows: TGTGCCAGCAGCTTAGGGGACACGGGGGTCGCCGAGCAGTACTTC.